The present T cell receptor (beta chain) was sequenced within a study of Ad26.COV2.S vaccination and SARS-CoV-2 variants. Looked up from germline, CDR1 is MGHDK and CDR2 is SYGVNS. The ends were cut back, 6 bases at V and 3 bases at J, with 9 bases in the middle. This CDR3 is 13 amino acids long. Generated by immunoSEQ multiplex PCR, the TCRdb table keeps only in-frame clones and is missing some. The sample contains over 400,000 clones, approximately 92% of which appear only once. Treatment noted: around 19 received Ad26.COV2.S at low or high dose, single or two shots; a few received placebo; per-sample allocation not given. After the first vaccine or placebo injection, samples were drawn on day 63.

The chain links TRBV25-1 to TRBJ1-5; D perhaps matches TRBD1 (5 bases). The clonotype comes from a person between 18 and 59 years old who received the Ad26.COV2.S COVID-19 vaccine or a placebo. The sample was peripheral blood, taken in a trial of Ad26.COV2.S vaccine versus placebo. The CDR3 reads CASSGASNQPQHF. CDR3 DNA sequence: TGTGCCAGCAGCGGGGCCTCCAATCAGCCCCAGCATTTT.